Listed below are T cell receptor beta chains from one sample, sequenced in a study of spatial heterogeneity in lung cancer. TCRdb reanalysed the 5' RACE reads using MiXCR and keeps one entry per CDR3 protein. This sample has about 25,000 distinct CDR3 sequences, with 7% found just once. This specimen consisted of PBMCs, obtained at surgery. These receptors came from a male donor with early-stage non-small cell lung cancer. The CDR3 runs from the conserved cysteine through the conserved F or W. The D gene is left open where the match is weak. Clone size is not always given. Where it is, it says once, few, many or a class for expanded clones.

D gene	V gene	CDR3 length	clone size	J gene	CDR3 protein	CDR3 DNA
TRBD1	TRBV6-6	14	many	TRBJ2-5	CASSYSAGTGTQYF	TGTGCCAGCAGTTACTCGGCAGGGACAGGGACCCAGTACTTC
TRBD1	TRBV6-6	15	many	TRBJ1-4	CASRAPGQGNEKLFF	TGTGCCAGCAGGGCACCGGGACAGGGGAATGAAAAACTGTTTTTT
-	TRBV11-2	16	medium-sized	TRBJ1-1	CASSLAHRVRGTEAFF	TGTGCCAGCAGCTTAGCTCACAGGGTTAGGGGCACTGAAGCTTTCTTT
-	TRBV2	14	-	TRBJ2-7	CASSEGLGSYEQYF	TGTGCCAGCAGTGAAGGGCTGGGATCCTACGAGCAGTACTTC
TRBD2	TRBV4-2	18	many	TRBJ2-3	CASSQDTATSGTTDTQYF	TGTGCCAGCAGCCAAGATACGGCGACTAGCGGGACTACAGATACGCAGTATTTT
TRBD2	TRBV18	15	many	TRBJ2-5	CASSPSSGRGETQYF	TGTGCCAGCTCACCAAGTAGCGGGAGAGGTGAGACCCAGTACTTC
TRBD2	TRBV5-1	17	many	TRBJ2-1	CASSLVSGRTSYNEQFF	TGCGCCAGCAGCTTGGTTAGCGGGAGGACCTCCTACAATGAGCAGTTCTTC
-	TRBV20-1	15	-	TRBJ1-6	CSAQTGLKESSPLHF	TGCAGTGCCCAAACAGGGCTTAAGGAGAGTTCACCCCTCCACTTT
TRBD2	TRBV6-6	16	-	TRBJ2-3	CASSYRAGGPIDTQYF	TGTGCCAGCAGTTACCGAGCGGGAGGGCCAATAGATACGCAGTATTTT
-	TRBV5-1	12	few	TRBJ2-2	CASGGFTGELFF	TGCGCCAGCGGGGGTTTCACCGGGGAGCTGTTTTTT
-	TRBV30	12	many	TRBJ1-2	CAWSVQGYGYTF	TGTGCCTGGAGTGTACAAGGCTATGGCTACACCTTC
-	TRBV20-1	14	-	TRBJ2-2	CSARLRRNTGELFF	TGCAGTGCTAGGTTACGTCGGAACACCGGGGAGCTGTTTTTT
TRBD1	TRBV20-1	14	-	TRBJ2-7	CSATGTVTLEKQYF	TGCAGTGCTACCGGGACAGTCACACTGGAAAAGCAGTACTTC
TRBD1	TRBV6-1	15	many	TRBJ2-5	CASSAAWGQGETQYF	TGTGCCAGCAGTGCCGCTTGGGGACAGGGTGAGACCCAGTACTTC
TRBD1	TRBV10-3	14	many	TRBJ1-1	CAIRADRVNTEAFF	TGTGCCATCAGAGCGGACAGGGTGAACACTGAAGCTTTCTTT
-	TRBV7-9	15	few	TRBJ1-1	CASSLLGTANTEAFF	TGTGCCAGCAGCTTACTCGGGACGGCGAACACTGAAGCTTTCTTT
-	TRBV12-3/TRBV12-4	13	many	TRBJ1-1	CASSEQGSTEAFF	TGTGCCAGCAGTGAACAGGGTAGCACTGAAGCTTTCTTT
TRBD2	TRBV12-3/TRBV12-4	18	few	TRBJ2-1	CASIRQGIAGGLYNEQFF	TGTGCCAGCATCAGGCAGGGAATAGCGGGAGGACTATACAATGAGCAGTTCTTC
-	TRBV12-3/TRBV12-4	13	many	TRBJ1-1	CASSLVMNTEAFF	TGTGCCAGCAGCCTGGTTATGAACACTGAAGCTTTCTTT
-	TRBV5-1	14	few	TRBJ2-7	CASSLVTRFHEQYF	TGCGCCAGCAGCTTGGTCACACGGTTTCACGAGCAGTACTTC
-	TRBV20-1	14	many	TRBJ2-2	CSASPGWGTGELFF	TGCAGTGCTAGCCCCGGGTGGGGCACCGGGGAGCTGTTTTTT
-	TRBV28	13	many	TRBJ2-3	CASSPGPGDTQYF	TGTGCCAGCAGTCCGGGACCGGGGGATACGCAGTATTTT
-	TRBV20-1	12	medium-sized	TRBJ1-1	CSAGAPNTEAFF	TGCAGTGCTGGGGCCCCGAACACTGAAGCTTTCTTT
-	TRBV29-1	15	many	TRBJ2-3	CSVPRRAGNADTQYF	TGCAGCGTCCCAAGGCGGGCAGGGAACGCAGATACGCAGTATTTT
-	TRBV2	12	many	TRBJ1-1	CASSTLNTEAFF	TGTGCCAGCAGTACGCTGAACACTGAAGCTTTCTTT
TRBD2	TRBV5-1	15	-	TRBJ2-5	CASSYTSGAQETQYF	TGCGCCAGCAGCTATACTAGCGGGGCCCAAGAGACCCAGTACTTC
-	TRBV28	12	many	TRBJ1-2	CASSPDEAGYTF	TGTGCCAGCAGTCCCGACGAAGCGGGCTACACCTTC
-	TRBV5-5	12	many	TRBJ2-5	CASSRVLQTQYF	TGTGCCAGCAGCAGGGTCTTGCAGACCCAGTACTTC
-	TRBV28	15	many	TRBJ2-7	CASSPLSYRDYEQYF	TGTGCCAGCAGTCCCCTGAGTTATCGAGACTACGAGCAGTACTTC
-	TRBV23-1	15	many	TRBJ1-4	CASRPRAPEDEKLFF	TGCGCCAGCAGACCCAGGGCACCTGAGGATGAAAAACTGTTTTTT
TRBD1	TRBV20-1	15	few	TRBJ1-2	CSARERTGGIRGYTF	TGCAGTGCTAGAGAGAGGACAGGGGGCATTCGTGGCTACACCTTC
-	TRBV2	13	-	TRBJ2-5	CASNRGPQETQYF	TGTGCCAGCAATCGGGGCCCCCAAGAGACCCAGTACTTC
-	TRBV28	17	many	TRBJ1-5	CASITRSTAASNQPQHF	TGTGCCAGCATCACTAGAAGTACGGCGGCTAGCAATCAGCCCCAGCATTTT
TRBD1	TRBV5-1	15	many	TRBJ2-5	CASSLQTGGQETQYF	TGCGCCAGCAGCCTACAGACAGGGGGCCAAGAGACCCAGTACTTC
TRBD1	TRBV5-1	15	many	TRBJ2-7	CASSYGTGGSYEQYF	TGCGCCAGCAGCTACGGGACAGGTGGATCCTACGAGCAGTACTTC
TRBD2	TRBV7-8	16	-	TRBJ2-5	CASSLLLAGGQETQYF	TGTGCCAGCAGCCTCCTACTAGCGGGAGGCCAAGAGACCCAGTACTTC
-	TRBV30	11	few	TRBJ1-1	CAWSAGPGAFF	TGTGCCTGGAGTGCTGGCCCTGGAGCTTTCTTT
-	TRBV28	15	-	TRBJ2-3	CASSSGTGLPDTQYF	TGTGCCAGCAGCTCCGGGACCGGTTTACCAGATACGCAGTATTTT
-	TRBV5-1	13	few	TRBJ1-1	CASSSPPNTEAFF	TGCGCCAGCAGCTCTCCACCGAACACTGAAGCTTTCTTT
TRBD2	TRBV28	12	medium-sized	TRBJ2-7	CASSNALLARYF	TGTGCCAGCAGTAACGCCTTACTAGCGCGGTACTTC
-	TRBV5-1	13	many	TRBJ1-4	CASMWDQGEKLFF	TGCGCCAGCATGTGGGACCAGGGTGAAAAACTGTTTTTT
-	TRBV27	13	many	TRBJ1-1	CASSRMRHTEAFF	TGTGCCAGCAGTCGGATGCGGCACACTGAAGCTTTCTTT
-	TRBV24-1	16	many	TRBJ2-1	CATSDAGLSSYNEQFF	TGTGCCACCAGTGACGCGGGGCTAAGCTCCTACAATGAGCAGTTCTTC
-	TRBV4-1	14	many	TRBJ1-5	CASSQAGADQPQHF	TGCGCCAGCAGCCAAGCGGGGGCTGATCAGCCCCAGCATTTT
TRBD1	TRBV20-1	15	many	TRBJ1-1	CSASGTGGKYTEAFF	TGCAGTGCTTCCGGGACAGGGGGAAAGTACACTGAAGCTTTCTTT
-	TRBV9	15	many	TRBJ1-5	CASSVAPSPDQPQHF	TGTGCCAGCAGCGTAGCGCCGTCCCCAGATCAGCCCCAGCATTTT
-	TRBV28	18	-	TRBJ2-3	CASSLGFGGALGADTQYF	TGTGCCAGCAGTTTAGGATTCGGGGGAGCCTTGGGCGCAGATACGCAGTATTTT
-	TRBV7-3	13	many	TRBJ1-5	CASSLTSNQPQHF	TGTGCCAGCAGCTTAACAAGCAATCAGCCCCAGCATTTT
-	TRBV10-2	14	-	TRBJ1-1	CASSLDGMNTEAFF	TGCGCCAGCAGCTTGGACGGTATGAACACTGAAGCTTTCTTT
-	TRBV6-1	13	many	TRBJ2-7	CASSVRDINEQYF	TGTGCCAGCAGTGTACGGGATATCAACGAGCAGTACTTC
TRBD2	TRBV29-1	14	few	TRBJ2-1	CSVRGLAGGDEQFF	TGCAGCGTCCGAGGACTAGCGGGAGGGGATGAGCAGTTCTTC
-	TRBV7-2	15	many	TRBJ2-3	CASSRQASSTDTQYF	TGTGCCAGCAGCCGACAGGCCTCTAGCACAGACACGCAGTATTTT
TRBD1	TRBV12-3/TRBV12-4	13	many	TRBJ2-1	CASSNRDSNEQFF	TGTGCCAGCAGCAACCGGGACAGCAATGAGCAGTTCTTC
TRBD1	TRBV6-2/TRBV6-3	13	many	TRBJ1-1	CASLGTGNTEAFF	TGTGCCAGCCTTGGGACAGGGAACACTGAAGCTTTCTTT
-	TRBV19	15	many	TRBJ1-5	CASSTTWGSNQPQHF	TGTGCCAGTAGTACCACCTGGGGCAGCAATCAGCCCCAGCATTTT